The subject of this entry is one T cell receptor beta chain. Its target is unknown. The data originate from a study of cytomegalovirus exposure and HLA in healthy donors. Overall study results and limits: In vitro data verified a few CMV-associated chains as specific for CMV antigens. High specificity and sensitivity for cytomegalovirus status were reported for the classifier.

Profiled with immunoSEQ multiplex PCR; TCRdb holds only in-frame clones, not every one. Here the sample spans approximately 300,000 clones, around 90% being singletons. Germline V gene sequence: CDR1 SNHLY, CDR2 FYNNEI. Trimming took off 7 bases at V and 4 bases at J, with 11 bases between the two ends. This CDR3 spans 13 amino acids. Sequenced material: PBMCs. The chain has TRBV2 and TRBJ1-5; D ambiguous. The receptor was isolated from a woman under 40 in good health and CMV-seropositive. The CDR3 sequence: CASTLADNQPQHF. As DNA, the CDR3 is TGTGCCAGCACTTTGGCAGATAATCAGCCCCAGCATTTT.